The 21 T cell receptor beta chains below come from one sample, sequenced in a study of T cells in Graves' hyperthyroidism and ophthalmopathy. Using RNA transcripts as the source, TCR beta CDR3 regions were amplified. A first-round RT-PCR of the TCR CDR3 used the HTBI primer set. Using its own MiXCR run on the multiplex PCR reads, TCRdb lists one record per CDR3 protein. The repertoire holds about 300,000 distinct CDR3 sequences, with roughly 15% as singletons. The source material was blood. All receptors come from a man aged 25 to 40 with Graves' hyperthyroidism.

At least ten counts were recorded for this clonotype. This CDR3 reads CSASKGLRGITGGYTF. The CDR3 DNA reads TGCAGTGCTAGTAAGGGGCTCAGAGGAATAACGGGCGGCTACACCTTC. This sequence joins TRBV20-1 and TRBJ1-2, with D perhaps matching TRBD1 (5 bases). The germline V and J ends were trimmed by 3 bases and 8 bases, with 25 bases remaining between them. The CDR3 is 16 amino acids. Germline CDR1 is DFQATT and CDR2 is SNEGSKA (reference sequence).

Comment on this clonotype: The junction departs from the called germline gene at one end, perhaps through a read error. V and J are TRBV6-9 and TRBJ1-5; D is uncertain. Germline V lookup: CDR1 MNHGY, CDR2 SVAAGI. The CDR3 covers 12 residues. CDR3 nucleotide sequence: TGTGCCAGCGGTTATTACGGTCAGCCCCAGCATTTT. The encoded protein is CASGYYGQPQHF.

A few counts support this clonotype. This chain uses TRBV5-1 with TRBJ2-7; 7 bases line up with TRBD2. Germline CDR1 is SGHRS and CDR2 is YFSETQ. This CDR3 comprises 15 residues. V dropped 0 bases and J dropped 3; count of bases not matched to a gene: 6. The CDR3 bases are TGCGCCAGCAGCTTGGTGGTGGCGGGAGTCTACGAGCAGTACTTC. This translates into CASSLVVAGVYEQYF.

The gene calls are TRBV5-4 and TRBJ2-1; no clear D gene. The V end lost 0 bases, the J end lost 0 bases, and 13 bases lay between the germline ends. CDR3 size: 17 residues. Germline V CDR1 and CDR2: SGHNT, YYREEE (reference sequence). The CDR3 sequence: CASSLGAARSSYNEQFF. The CDR3 DNA is TGTGCCAGCAGCTTGGGGGCGGCTCGAAGCTCCTACAATGAGCAGTTCTTC.

This clonotype was observed many times. The gene calls are TRBV11-2 and TRBJ2-3; TRBD1 agrees at 7 bases. The V gene's germline CDR1 is SGHAT and CDR2 FQNNGV. V lost 10 bases and J lost 3; bases outside the gene matches: 10. The CDR3 extends over 14 amino acids. In nucleotides, the CDR3 is TGTGCCACGACATGGGACAGTGGGACAGATACGCAGTATTTT. This gives the protein CATTWDSGTDTQYF. Combining the CDR3 with reference TRBV11-2 and TRBJ2-3 gives the whole variable domain EAGVAQSPRYKIIEKRQSVAFWCNPISGHATLYWYQQILGQGPKLLIQFQNNGVVDDSQLPKDRFSAERLKGVDSTLKIQPAKLEDSAVYLCATTWDSGTDTQYFGPGTRLTVL.

Ten or more counts support this clonotype. The gene calls are TRBV6-4 and TRBJ2-1; unclear D gene. The germline gives CDR1 MRHNA, CDR2 SNTAGT. V shed 8 bases and J shed 7 bases, with 15 bases lying between them. This CDR3 region has 13 residues. CDR3 sequence: CASALTFENEQFF. CDR3 bases: TGTGCCAGCGCCTTGACCTTTGAGAATGAGCAGTTCTTC.

To note about this clonotype: One end of the junction is discordant with germline, which a read error may explain. The rearrangement joins TRBV5-1 to TRBJ2-2, with 7 nucleotides matching TRBD2. The germline CDR1 and CDR2 sequences are SGHRS and YFSETQ. The CDR3 spans 15 residues. CDR3 in amino acids: CASSFSAGNTGELCF. The CDR3, as DNA: TGCGCCAGCAGCTTTTCAGCGGGAAACACCGGGGAGCTGTGTTTT.

This chain joins TRBV29-1 and TRBJ2-6; D not certain. The germline V gene has CDR1 SQVTM and CDR2 ANQGSEA. This CDR3 region has 13 residues. V lost 2 bases and J lost 0, with 2 bases in between. This chain's CDR3 is CSVEISGANVLTF. Written as DNA, the CDR3 is TGCAGCGTTGAAATCTCTGGGGCCAACGTCCTGACTTTC.

In this sample, this clonotype turned up a few times. The genes are TRBV29-1 and TRBJ2-2; D not resolved. V lost 0 bases to trimming and J lost 4 bases, with 12 bases between them. The CDR3 is made up of 15 amino acids. In germline, CDR1 is SQVTM, CDR2 ANQGSEA. As DNA, the CDR3 is TGCAGCGTTGAAGATCCGGCAGGCGCCACCGGGGAGCTGTTTTTT. It translates to CSVEDPAGATGELFF.

This clonotype was seen ten or more times. The J gene is TRBJ1-1, the V gene TRBV5-1, with no clear D. Trimming pared 2 bases from V and 2 bases from J, leaving 7 bases between. This CDR3 is 13 amino acids long. Germline CDR1 and CDR2: SGHRS and YFSETQ. The CDR3 sequence: CASSFYDNTEAFF. The CDR3 DNA reads as TGCGCCAGCAGCTTTTACGATAACACTGAAGCTTTCTTT.

This clonotype showed up many times. This chain connects TRBV27 to TRBJ1-5; possible D gene TRBD1, 6 bases. Germline values: CDR1 MNHEY, CDR2 SMNVEV (reference sequence). CDR3 length equals 15 residues. The ends were cut back, 3 bases at V and 0 bases at J, with 9 bases in the middle. The CDR3 here is CASSFGQNSNQPQHF. CDR3 sequence (DNA): TGTGCCAGCAGTTTCGGACAGAATAGCAATCAGCCCCAGCATTTT.

This clonotype appeared many times. This chain uses TRBV28 with TRBJ2-3; D gene uncertain. The CDR3 totals 12 residues. V lost 4 bases, J lost 2 bases, and 4 bases lay in between. Germline V gene sequence: CDR1 MDHEN, CDR2 SYDVKM. The CDR3 here is CASSYFTDTQYF. Written as DNA, the CDR3 is TGTGCCAGCAGTTACTTCACAGATACGCAGTATTTT. Full variable domain (remainder filled in from reference TRBV28 and TRBJ2-3): DVKVTQSSRYLVKRTGEKVFLECVQDMDHENMFWYRQDPGLGLRLIYFSYDVKMKEKGDIPEGYSVSREKKERFSLILESASTNQTSMYLCASSYFTDTQYFGPGTRLTVL.

This clonotype was recorded at least ten times. The gene calls are TRBV7-3 and TRBJ2-3; D unclear. V lost 3 bases and J 6 bases, leaving 10 bases between the germline ends. The germline gives CDR1 SGHTA, CDR2 FQGTGA. This CDR3 region has 13 residues. This CDR3 is CASSLGSGDTQYF. DNA of the CDR3: TGTGCCAGCAGCTTGGGGTCCGGGGATACGCAGTATTTT.

Many counts were recorded for this clonotype. This chain connects TRBV12-3 or TRBV12-4 to TRBJ2-3, with unresolved D. There are 13 residues in the CDR3. Deletions cut 2 bases from V and 4 bases from J, with 7 bases between. The CDR3 region has the DNA TGTGCCAGCAGTTTACTCGTCTCAGATACGCAGTATTTT. Its translation: CASSLLVSDTQYF.

This clonotype has a count of ten or more. The J gene is TRBJ2-2, the V gene TRBV7-8, with TRBD2 identical over 10 bases. The CDR3 loop spans 16 amino acids. Germline values: CDR1 SGHVS, CDR2 FQNEAQ. The ends lost 3 bases at V and 1 base at J; junction bases unmatched: 2. The CDR3 sequence is CASSFSGRLNTGELFF. The CDR3 bases are TGTGCCAGCAGCTTTAGCGGGAGGTTGAACACCGGGGAGCTGTTTTTT.

This clonotype was picked up many times. V gene TRBV30 combines with J gene TRBJ1-1, with D hard to call. The CDR3 has 13 amino acids. V was clipped by 4 bases and J by 1 base, with 10 bases between them. From germline, CDR1 is GTSNPN and CDR2 SVGIG (reference sequence). The chain's CDR3 is CAWNRLENTEAFF. CDR3 DNA: TGTGCCTGGAATCGGCTGGAGAACACTGAAGCTTTCTTT.

In its sample, this clonotype was seen many times. The CDR3: CASSLTSGRSLAKNIQYF. DNA of the CDR3: TGTGCCAGCAGCCTGACTAGCGGGAGGAGCCTAGCCAAAAACATTCAGTACTTC. The rearrangement joins TRBV7-2 to TRBJ2-4; 13 bases align to TRBD2. CDR1 is SGHTA, CDR2 FQGNSA, per germline. V was clipped by 5 bases and J by 0 bases; unmatched bases: 7. The CDR3 runs to 18 residues.

This clonotype was recorded at least ten times. The rearrangement uses TRBV2 and TRBJ2-7; 12 bases are a match to TRBD2. CDR3 length: 15 residues. The germline CDR1 and CDR2 sequences are SNHLY and FYNNEI. V dropped 7 bases and J dropped 6; count of bases not matched to a gene: 10. CDR3 protein: CASTQTSGGRAEQYF. CDR3 coding DNA: TGTGCCAGCACCCAGACTAGCGGGGGACGAGCCGAGCAGTACTTC.

This clonotype was seen a few times. The chain uses TRBV6-1 and TRBJ1-4; the match to TRBD1 covers 7 bases. The CDR3 is 14 residues long. Trimming cost V 6 bases and J 2 bases; bases outside gene matches: 3. Germline V gene sequence: CDR1 MNHNS, CDR2 SASEGT. CDR3 region: CASRLQGTNEKLFF. The CDR3 DNA follows: TGTGCCAGCAGATTACAGGGGACTAATGAAAAACTGTTTTTT.

Ten or more counts support this clonotype. The genes are TRBV12-3 or TRBV12-4 and TRBJ1-5; D is unresolved. The CDR3 is made up of 16 amino acids. V shed 5 bases and J shed 1 base, with 15 bases lying between them. DNA of the CDR3: TGTGCCAGCAGTGAGGGTGTTTTGTCCAGCAATCAGCCCCAGCATTTT. Residues: CASSEGVLSSNQPQHF.

This clonotype was seen ten or more times. The rearrangement joins TRBV5-1 to TRBJ2-1, with TRBD2 matching 13 bases. The CDR3 runs to 15 residues. The germline V gene has CDR1 SGHRS and CDR2 YFSETQ. The V gene end was trimmed by 2 bases and the J gene end by 8 bases; junction bases not matched to a gene: 4. Here the CDR3 DNA reads TGCGCCAGCAGCTTTACTAGCGGGAGGGTCTATGAGCAGTTCTTC. This encodes CASSFTSGRVYEQFF.